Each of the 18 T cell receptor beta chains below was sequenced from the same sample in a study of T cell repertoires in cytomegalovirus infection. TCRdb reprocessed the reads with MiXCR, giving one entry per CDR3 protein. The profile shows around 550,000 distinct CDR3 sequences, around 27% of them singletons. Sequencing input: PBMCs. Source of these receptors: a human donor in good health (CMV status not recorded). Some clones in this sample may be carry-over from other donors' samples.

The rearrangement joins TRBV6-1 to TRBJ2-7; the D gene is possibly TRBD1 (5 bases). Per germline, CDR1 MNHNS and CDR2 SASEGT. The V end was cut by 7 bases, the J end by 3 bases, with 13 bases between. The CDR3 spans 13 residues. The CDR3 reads CASTPGHFYEQYF. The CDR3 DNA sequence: TGTGCCAGCACCCCAGGGCACTTCTACGAGCAGTACTTC.

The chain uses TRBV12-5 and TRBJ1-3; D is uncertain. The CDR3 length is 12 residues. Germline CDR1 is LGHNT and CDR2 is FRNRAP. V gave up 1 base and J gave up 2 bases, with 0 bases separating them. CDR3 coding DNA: TGTGCTAGTGGTTTGGCTGGAAACACCATATATTTT. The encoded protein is CASGLAGNTIYF.

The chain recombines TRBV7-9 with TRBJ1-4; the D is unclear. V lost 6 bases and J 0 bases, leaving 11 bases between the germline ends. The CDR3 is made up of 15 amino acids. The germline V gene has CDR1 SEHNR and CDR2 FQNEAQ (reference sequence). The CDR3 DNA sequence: TGTGCCAGCAGACCCCGGGCTTCAACTAATGAAAAACTGTTTTTT. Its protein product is CASRPRASTNEKLFF.

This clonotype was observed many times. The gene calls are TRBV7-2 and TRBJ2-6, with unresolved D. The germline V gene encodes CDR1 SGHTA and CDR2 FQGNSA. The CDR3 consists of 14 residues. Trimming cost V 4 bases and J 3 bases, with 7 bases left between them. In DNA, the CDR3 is TGTGCCAGCAGCTCGCCGGGTGGGGCCAACGTCCTGACTTTC. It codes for CASSSPGGANVLTF.

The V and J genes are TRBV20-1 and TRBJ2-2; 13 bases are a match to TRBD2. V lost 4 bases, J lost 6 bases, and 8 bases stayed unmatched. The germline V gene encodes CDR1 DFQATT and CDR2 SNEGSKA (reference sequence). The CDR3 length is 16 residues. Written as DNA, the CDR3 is TGCAGTGCTACAACTAGCGGGAGGGCCAGGGCCGGGGAGCTGTTTTTT. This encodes CSATTSGRARAGELFF.

The CDR3 DNA reads as TGTGCCAGCAGCACTCCGGGGGGGGATGGCTACACCTTC. This translates into CASSTPGGDGYTF. The genes are TRBV12-3 or TRBV12-4 and TRBJ1-2, with a possible D match to TRBD1 (5 bases). Trimming left V 6 bases short and J 6 bases short, with 14 bases between. CDR3 length equals 13 residues.

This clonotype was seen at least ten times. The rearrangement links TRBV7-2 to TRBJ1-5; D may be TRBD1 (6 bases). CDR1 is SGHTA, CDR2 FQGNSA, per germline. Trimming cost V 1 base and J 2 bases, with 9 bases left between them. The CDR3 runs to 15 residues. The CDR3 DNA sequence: TGTGCCAGCAGCTTAGTACAGGGTGGCAATCAGCCCCAGCATTTT. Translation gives CASSLVQGGNQPQHF.

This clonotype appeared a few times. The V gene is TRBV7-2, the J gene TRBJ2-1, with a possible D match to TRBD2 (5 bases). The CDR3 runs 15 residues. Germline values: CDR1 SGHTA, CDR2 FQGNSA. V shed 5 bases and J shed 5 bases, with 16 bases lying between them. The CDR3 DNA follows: TGTGCCAGCAGCCCAAGTTTAGCGCTACACAATGAGCAGTTCTTC. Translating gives CASSPSLALHNEQFF.

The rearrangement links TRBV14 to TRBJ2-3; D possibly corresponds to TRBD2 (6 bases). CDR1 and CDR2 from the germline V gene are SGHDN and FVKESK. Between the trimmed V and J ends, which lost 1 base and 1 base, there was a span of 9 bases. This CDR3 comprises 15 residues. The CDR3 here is CASSQGGVGTDTQYF. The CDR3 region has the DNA TGTGCCAGCAGCCAAGGCGGGGTGGGCACAGATACGCAGTATTTT.

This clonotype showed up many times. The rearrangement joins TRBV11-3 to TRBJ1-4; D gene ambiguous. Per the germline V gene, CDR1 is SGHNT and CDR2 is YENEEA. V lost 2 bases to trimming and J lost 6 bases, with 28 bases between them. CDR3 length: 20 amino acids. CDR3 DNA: TGTGCCAGCAGCTTAACCCCATCAGGACGGCTTCTAGATCCGTATGAAAAACTGTTTTTT. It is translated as CASSLTPSGRLLDPYEKLFF.

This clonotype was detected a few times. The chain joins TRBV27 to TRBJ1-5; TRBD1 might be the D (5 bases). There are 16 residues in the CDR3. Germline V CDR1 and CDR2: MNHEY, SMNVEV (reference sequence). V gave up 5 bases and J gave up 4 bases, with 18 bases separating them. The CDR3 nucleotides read TGTGCCAGCAGTAAAACCGGGACGGGGCATAATCAGCCCCAGCATTTT. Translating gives CASSKTGTGHNQPQHF.

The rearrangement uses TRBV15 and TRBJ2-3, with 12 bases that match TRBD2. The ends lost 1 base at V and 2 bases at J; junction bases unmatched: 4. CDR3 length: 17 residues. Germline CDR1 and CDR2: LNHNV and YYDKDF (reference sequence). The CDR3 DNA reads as TGTGCCACCAGCAGAGCGGCTAGCGGGAGGGCCACAGATACGCAGTATTTT. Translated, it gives CATSRAASGRATDTQYF. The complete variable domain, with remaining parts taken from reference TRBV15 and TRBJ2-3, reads DAMVIQNPRYQVTQFGKPVTLSCSQTLNHNVMYWYQQKSSQAPKLLFHYYDKDFNNEADTPDNFQSRRPNTSFCFLDIRSPGLGDTAMYLCATSRAASGRATDTQYFGPGTRLTVL.

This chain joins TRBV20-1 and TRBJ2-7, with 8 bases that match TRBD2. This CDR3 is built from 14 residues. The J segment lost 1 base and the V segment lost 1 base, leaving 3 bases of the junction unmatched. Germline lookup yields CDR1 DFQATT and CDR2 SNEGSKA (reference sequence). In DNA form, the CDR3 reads TGCAGTGCTAGAGGAATAGCGGGATCCTACGAGCAGTACTTC. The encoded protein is CSARGIAGSYEQYF.

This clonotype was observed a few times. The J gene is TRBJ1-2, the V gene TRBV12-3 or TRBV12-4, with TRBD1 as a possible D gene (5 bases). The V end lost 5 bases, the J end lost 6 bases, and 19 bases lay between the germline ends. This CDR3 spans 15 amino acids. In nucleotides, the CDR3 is TGTGCCAGCAGTGAATCAGGAAGGATGGGACATGGCTACACCTTC. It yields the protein CASSESGRMGHGYTF.

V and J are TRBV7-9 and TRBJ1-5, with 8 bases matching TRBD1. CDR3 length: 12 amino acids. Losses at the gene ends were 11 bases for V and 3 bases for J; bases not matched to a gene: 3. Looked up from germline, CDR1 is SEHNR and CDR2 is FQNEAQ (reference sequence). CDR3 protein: CAGQGANQPQHF. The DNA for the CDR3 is TGTGCCGGACAGGGTGCCAATCAGCCCCAGCATTTT.

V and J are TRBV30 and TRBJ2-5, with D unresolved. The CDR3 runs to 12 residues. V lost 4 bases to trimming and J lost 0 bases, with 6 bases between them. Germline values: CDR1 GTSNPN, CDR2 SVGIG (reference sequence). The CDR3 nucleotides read TGTGCCTGGACTTCGTACCAAGAGACCCAGTACTTC. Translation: CAWTSYQETQYF.

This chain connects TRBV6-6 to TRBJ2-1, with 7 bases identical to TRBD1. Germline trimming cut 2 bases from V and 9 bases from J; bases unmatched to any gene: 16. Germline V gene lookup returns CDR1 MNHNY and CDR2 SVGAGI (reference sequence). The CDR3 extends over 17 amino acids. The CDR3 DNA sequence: TGTGCCAGCAGTTACCTACCCTACGACAGGGCCCAGGGTGAGCAGTTCTTC. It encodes CASSYLPYDRAQGEQFF.

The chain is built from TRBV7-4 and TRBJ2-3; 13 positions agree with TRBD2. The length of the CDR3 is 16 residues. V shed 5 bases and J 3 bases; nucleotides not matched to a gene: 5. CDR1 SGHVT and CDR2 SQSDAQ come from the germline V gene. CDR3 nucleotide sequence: TGTGCCAGCAGCCCTTGGACTAGCGGGAGAACAGATACGCAGTATTTT. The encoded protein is CASSPWTSGRTDTQYF.